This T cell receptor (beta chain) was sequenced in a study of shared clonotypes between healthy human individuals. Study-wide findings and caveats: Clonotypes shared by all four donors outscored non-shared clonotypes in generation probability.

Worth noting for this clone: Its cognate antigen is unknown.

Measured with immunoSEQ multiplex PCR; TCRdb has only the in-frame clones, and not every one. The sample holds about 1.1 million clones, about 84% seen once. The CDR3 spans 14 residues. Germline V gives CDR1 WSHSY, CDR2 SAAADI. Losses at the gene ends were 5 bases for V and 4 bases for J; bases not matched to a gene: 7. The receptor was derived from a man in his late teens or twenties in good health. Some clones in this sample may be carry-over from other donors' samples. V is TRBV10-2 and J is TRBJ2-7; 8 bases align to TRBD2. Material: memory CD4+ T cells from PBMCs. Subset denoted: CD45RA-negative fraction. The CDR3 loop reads CASSLKRERYEQYF. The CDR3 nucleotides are TGCGCCAGCAGTTTAAAGCGGGAGAGATACGAGCAGTACTTC.